The 2 T cell receptor beta chains given below trace back to one sample, sequenced in a study of cytotoxic CD8 clonotypes in ibrutinib-treated CLL. Sequenced by immunoSEQ multiplex PCR; TCRdb stores in-frame clones only, minus some. The sample records some 140,000 clones, around 80% being singletons. This specimen consisted of PBMCs, obtained after 24 months of ibrutinib treatment. The receptors come from a human donor with chronic lymphocytic leukemia.

J is TRBJ2-3 and V is TRBV16, with 10 bases identical to TRBD2. The CDR3 spans 18 residues. Unmatched junction bases numbered 11, after V lost 4 bases and J lost 1 base. Germline values: CDR1 KGHSY, CDR2 FQNENV. As DNA, the CDR3 is TGTGCCAGCAGCCGCCAATTTCCTCTAGCGGGGGGCACAGATACGCAGTATTTT. It yields the protein CASSRQFPLAGGTDTQYF.

This clone appeared a single time. The chain carries TRBV21-1 and TRBJ2-5; the table's D call, TRBD1, has no DNA check behind it. TRBV21-1 has pseudogene status. CDR3 length: 16 amino acids. The CDR3 bases are TGTGCCAGCAGCGAAAATCCGGGACAGGGGAGCGAGACCCAGTACTTC. Its protein is CASSENPGQGSETQYF.